Presented here are 8 T cell receptor beta chains from one specimen sequenced in a study of CD8 T cells in Susac syndrome. Random hexamers served to reverse transcribe about 0.5 to 1 ug RNA. MiXCR, run by TCRdb on the immunoSEQ multiplex PCR reads, gives a single entry per CDR3 protein. The table has tens of thousands of distinct CDR3 sequences, 96% seen once; the top ten hold more than 0.55%. The sequenced sample was CD8+ T cells from PBMCs. These TCRs come from a human donor with Susac syndrome.

The rearrangement uses TRBV23-1 and TRBJ2-7; maybe TRBD1 (5 bases). TRBV23-1 belongs to the ORF category, with a function that is uncertain. The CDR3 has 11 amino acids. V lost 0 bases to trimming and J lost 12 bases, with 9 bases between them. The CDR3: CASSQSTDPYF. The CDR3 coding sequence is TGCGCCAGCAGTCAATCGACAGATCCGTACTTC.

The chain recombines TRBV6-5 with TRBJ2-7; D unclear. Germline V gene data show CDR1 as MNHEY and CDR2 as SVGAGI. Trimming left V 2 bases short and J 2 bases short, with 10 bases between. This CDR3 has 14 residues. CDR3 sequence reads: CASSYGQGPYEQYF. The CDR3 bases are TGTGCCAGCAGTTACGGGCAAGGCCCCTACGAGCAGTACTTC.

The chain is built from TRBV20-1 and TRBJ1-2; TRBD1 agrees at 10 bases. Unmatched junction bases numbered 11, after V lost 6 bases and J lost 4 bases. The CDR3 length is 15 residues. From germline, CDR1 is DFQATT and CDR2 SNEGSKA (reference sequence). DNA for the CDR3: TGCAGTGCCCTACCTCCCCGGGACAGGGGCTATGGCTACACCTTC. It codes for CSALPPRDRGYGYTF.

The chain combines TRBV30 with TRBJ2-7, with D perhaps assigned TRBD1 or TRBD2 (5 bases each). Germline V gene data show CDR1 as GTSNPN and CDR2 as SVGIG (reference sequence). The V gene lost 0 bases and the J gene lost 2 bases, with 11 bases spanning the gap. CDR3 length: 14 residues. This CDR3 is CAWSVRGVTYEQYF. The DNA of the CDR3 is TGTGCCTGGAGTGTACGAGGGGTCACCTACGAGCAGTACTTC.

The DNA of the CDR3 is TGTGCCAGCAGCTTGGATTCAGGGGGTTTCTATGGCTACACCTTC. Amino acids: CASSLDSGGFYGYTF. The V and J genes are TRBV5-8 and TRBJ1-2; 7 bases match TRBD1. Germline lookup yields CDR1 SGHTS and CDR2 YDEGEE. There are 15 residues in the CDR3. After removal of 0 bases from V and 4 bases from J, the junction contained 6 bases not matched to a gene. Filled out from reference TRBV5-8 and TRBJ1-2, the complete variable domain reads EAGVTQSPTHLIKTRGQQATLRCSPISGHTSVYWYQQALGLGLQFLLWYDEGEERNRGNFPPRFSGRQFPNYSSELNVNALELEDSALYLCASSLDSGGFYGYTFGSGTRLTVV.

The chain is built from TRBV4-2 and TRBJ2-3; D is uncertain. Germline assignment: CDR1 LGHNA and CDR2 YNFKEQ. The CDR3 extends over 12 amino acids. Deletions cut 0 bases from V and 6 bases from J, with 4 bases between. CDR3 sequence (DNA): TGTGCCAGCAGCCAAGATAGGGATACGCAGTATTTT. Amino acid sequence: CASSQDRDTQYF.

The genes are TRBV20-1 and TRBJ2-5; possibly TRBD1 or TRBD2 for D (5 bases each). CDR1 and CDR2 from the germline V gene are DFQATT and SNEGSKA (reference sequence). The CDR3 covers 13 residues. The V gene lost 0 bases and the J gene lost 9 bases, with 14 bases spanning the gap. The CDR3 nucleotides are TGCAGTGCTAGAGATTGGGGGAAGAGAGCCCAGTACTTC. This translates into CSARDWGKRAQYF.

The chain combines TRBV29-1 with TRBJ1-5; 7 bases line up with TRBD1. Trimming took 6 bases from V and 3 from J; bases not matched to a gene: 8. This CDR3 spans 14 amino acids. Looked up from germline, CDR1 is SQVTM and CDR2 is ANQGSEA. The DNA of the CDR3 is TGCAGCGTCTCGACAGGGTTCAACAATCAGCCCCAGCATTTT. This translates into CSVSTGFNNQPQHF.